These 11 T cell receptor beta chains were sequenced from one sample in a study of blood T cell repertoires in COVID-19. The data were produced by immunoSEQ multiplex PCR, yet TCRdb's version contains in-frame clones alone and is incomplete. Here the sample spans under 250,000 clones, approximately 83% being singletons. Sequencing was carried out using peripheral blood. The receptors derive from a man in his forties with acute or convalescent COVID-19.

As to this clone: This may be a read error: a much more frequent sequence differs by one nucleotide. CDR3 region: CASSPWEGGWVEKLFF. The CDR3 DNA follows: TGCGCCAGCAGCCCCTGGGAGGGTGGGTGGGTTGAAAAACTGTTTTTT. The chain joins TRBV4-3 to TRBJ1-4, with D uncertain. The CDR3 is 16 amino acids. Germline V lookup: CDR1 LGHNA, CDR2 YSLEER. Trimming cost V 4 bases and J 7 bases, with 19 bases left between them.

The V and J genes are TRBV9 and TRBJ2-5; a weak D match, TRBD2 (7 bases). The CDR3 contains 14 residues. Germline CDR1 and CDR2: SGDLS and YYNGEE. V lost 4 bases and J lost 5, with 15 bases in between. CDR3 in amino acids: CASSPGGPGETQYF. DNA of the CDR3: TGTGCCAGCAGCCCCGGGGGGCCCGGGGAGACCCAGTACTTC. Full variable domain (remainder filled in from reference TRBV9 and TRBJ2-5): DSGVTQTPKHLITATGQRVTLRCSPRSGDLSVYWYQQSLDQGLQFLIQYYNGEERAKGNILERFSAQQFPDLHSELNLSSLELGDSALYFCASSPGGPGETQYFGPGTRLLVL.

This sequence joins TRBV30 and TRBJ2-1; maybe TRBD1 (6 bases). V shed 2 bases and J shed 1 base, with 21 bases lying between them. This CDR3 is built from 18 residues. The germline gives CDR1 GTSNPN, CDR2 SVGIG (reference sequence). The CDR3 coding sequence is TGTGCCTGGAGTCGCGGCGTGAACAGGGCACTTTCCTACAATGAGCAGTTCTTC. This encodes CAWSRGVNRALSYNEQFF.

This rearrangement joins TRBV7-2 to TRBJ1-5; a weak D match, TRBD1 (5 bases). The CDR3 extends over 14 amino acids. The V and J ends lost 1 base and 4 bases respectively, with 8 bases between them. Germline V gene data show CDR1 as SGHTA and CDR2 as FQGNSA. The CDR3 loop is CASSLGTRNQPQHF. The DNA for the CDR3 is TGTGCCAGCAGCTTAGGGACACGAAATCAGCCCCAGCATTTT.

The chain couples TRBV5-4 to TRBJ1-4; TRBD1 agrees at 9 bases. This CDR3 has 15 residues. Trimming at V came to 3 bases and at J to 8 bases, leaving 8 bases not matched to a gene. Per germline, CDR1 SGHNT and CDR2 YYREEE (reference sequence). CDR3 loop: CASSSAQGAREKLFF. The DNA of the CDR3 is TGTGCCAGCAGCTCAGCACAGGGGGCGCGAGAAAAACTGTTTTTT.

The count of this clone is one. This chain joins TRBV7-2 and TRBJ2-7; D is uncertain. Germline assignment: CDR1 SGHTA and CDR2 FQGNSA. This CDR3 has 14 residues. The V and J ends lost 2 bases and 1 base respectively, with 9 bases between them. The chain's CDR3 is CASSLYASSYEQYF. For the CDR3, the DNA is TGTGCCAGCAGCTTATACGCCAGTTCCTACGAGCAGTACTTC.

The CDR3: CASSMTVHQPQHF. The CDR3 DNA reads TGTGCCAGCAGCATGACAGTACATCAGCCCCAGCATTTT. The chain couples TRBV6-5 to TRBJ1-5, with D tentatively TRBD1 (5 bases). This CDR3 contains 13 residues. Germline CDR1 and CDR2: MNHEY and SVGAGI. Deletions cut 6 bases from V and 5 bases from J, with 11 bases between.

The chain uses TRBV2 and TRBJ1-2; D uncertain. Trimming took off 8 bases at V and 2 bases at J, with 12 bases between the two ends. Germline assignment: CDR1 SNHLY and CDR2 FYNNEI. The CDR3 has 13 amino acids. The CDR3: CASRLEGNYGYTF. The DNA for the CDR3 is TGTGCCAGCCGGTTAGAGGGAAACTATGGCTACACCTTC.

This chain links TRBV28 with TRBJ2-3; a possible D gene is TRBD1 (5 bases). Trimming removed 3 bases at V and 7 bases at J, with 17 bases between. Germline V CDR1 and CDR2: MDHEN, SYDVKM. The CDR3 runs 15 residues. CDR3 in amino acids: CASSFVGQGANTQYF. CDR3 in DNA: TGTGCCAGCAGTTTCGTAGGTCAGGGTGCGAATACGCAGTATTTT.

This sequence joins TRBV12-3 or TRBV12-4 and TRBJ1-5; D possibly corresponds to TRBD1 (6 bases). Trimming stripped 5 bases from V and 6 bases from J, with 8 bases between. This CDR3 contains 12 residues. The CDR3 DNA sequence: TGTGCCAGCAGTCCACAGGGTCAGCCCCAGCATTTT. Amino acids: CASSPQGQPQHF.

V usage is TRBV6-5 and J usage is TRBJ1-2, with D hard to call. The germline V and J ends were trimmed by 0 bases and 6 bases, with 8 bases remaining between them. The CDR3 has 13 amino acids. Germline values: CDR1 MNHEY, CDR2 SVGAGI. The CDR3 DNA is TGTGCCAGCAGTTACTCACGCGGAAATGGCTACACCTTC. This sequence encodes CASSYSRGNGYTF.